Listed below are T cell receptor beta chains from one sample, sequenced in a study of technical replicates of blood from a few donors. Clones were read by immunoSEQ multiplex PCR, and TCRdb kept only the in-frame ones, dropping some. The table lists tens of thousands of clones, 85% to 95% of them singletons, with 0.24% in the top ten. Sample: T cells isolated from PBMCs. Source of these receptors: a human donor in good health. CDR3s include the opening cysteine and the closing phenylalanine or tryptophan. A D gene is named only where the DNA matches it firmly. Size is omitted from some rows. Given values are once, few, many or a class for expanded clones.

TRBD1 | - | TRBJ1-2 | TRBV28 | CASIRAGGNYGYTF | TGTGCCAGCATTCGGGCAGGGGGGAACTATGGCTACACCTTC
- | - | TRBJ2-1 | TRBV7-9 | CASSPRISGDEQFF | TGTGCCAGCAGCCCACGCATTAGCGGCGATGAGCAGTTCTTC
TRBD1 | - | TRBJ2-2 | TRBV6-1 | CASRDRAPNTGELFF | TGTGCCAGCAGAGACAGGGCCCCGAACACCGGGGAGCTGTTTTTT
- | - | TRBJ1-6 | TRBV4-1 | CASSRQDSPLHF | TGCGCCAGCAGCCGACAGGATTCACCCCTCCACTTT
TRBD1 | - | TRBJ1-5 | TRBV6-1 | CASSEFRLGQGPNQPQHF | TGTGCCAGCAGTGAATTTCGATTGGGACAGGGACCCAATCAGCCCCAGCATTTT
TRBD1 | once | TRBJ1-1 | TRBV28 | CASRLRRGPSNTEAFF | TGTGCCAGCAGACTCCGCAGGGGGCCGTCGAACACTGAAGCTTTCTTT
- | - | TRBJ1-4 | TRBV6-6 | CASRGGGTLEKLFF | TGTGCCAGCAGGGGAGGAGGGACGCTTGAAAAACTGTTTTTT
- | - | TRBJ2-1 | TRBV28 | CASGGLYSYNEQFF | TGTGCCAGCGGGGGACTGTACTCCTACAATGAGCAGTTCTTC
TRBD1 | - | TRBJ1-2 | TRBV28 | CASGDSPGYTF | TGTGCCAGCGGGGACAGTCCTGGCTACACCTTC
TRBD2 | - | TRBJ2-1 | TRBV30 | CAWSRSSGGYNEQFF | TGTGCCTGGAGTCGGTCGAGCGGGGGGTACAATGAGCAGTTCTTC
- | - | TRBJ2-2 | TRBV2 | CASSDVFRETNTGELFF | TGTGCCAGCAGTGACGTATTCAGGGAAACGAACACCGGGGAGCTGTTTTTT
TRBD1 | - | TRBJ1-4 | TRBV2 | CASDRGDSMDEKLFF | TGTGCCAGCGACAGGGGGGATTCAATGGATGAAAAACTGTTTTTT
- | - | TRBJ2-1 | TRBV18 | CASSPQGQVNEQFF | TGTGCCAGCTCACCCCAAGGACAAGTCAATGAGCAGTTCTTC
- | - | TRBJ1-2 | TRBV4-2 | CASSQVGTSLSDYGYTF | TGTGCCAGCAGCCAAGTCGGGACTTCCCTCAGCGACTATGGCTACACCTTC
TRBD1 | - | TRBJ2-5 | TRBV4-1 | CASTLLVDRAGETQYF | TGCGCCAGCACCCTTCTCGTGGACAGGGCGGGAGAGACCCAGTACTTC
- | few | TRBJ1-5 | TRBV30 | CAWTYPGALGYNQPQHF | TGTGCCTGGACGTATCCAGGGGCTTTGGGTTACAATCAGCCCCAGCATTTT
TRBD1 | once | TRBJ1-6 | TRBV18 | CASSLGTGRTYNSPLHF | TGTGCCAGCTCTCTTGGGACAGGCCGCACGTATAATTCACCCCTCCACTTT
- | - | TRBJ2-7 | TRBV4-1 | CASSQVESSSYEQYF | TGCGCCAGCAGCCAAGTTGAGTCAAGCTCCTACGAGCAGTACTTC
- | - | TRBJ2-7 | TRBV7-8 | CASSTRGASYEQYF | TGTGCCAGCAGTACCCGGGGGGCCTCCTACGAGCAGTACTTC
TRBD2 | once | TRBJ2-1 | TRBV7-2 | CASSLGKWREEGNEQFF | TGTGCCAGCAGCTTAGGGAAGTGGCGGGAGGAGGGAAATGAGCAGTTCTTC